This section outlines one TCR beta chain sequence together with its context. This sample is drawn from a study of blood T cell repertoires in COVID-19. There are 13 residues in the CDR3. CDR1 is MGHDK, CDR2 SYGVNS, per germline. The ends were cut back, 8 bases at V and 8 bases at J, with 15 bases in the middle. As processed by the authors: Amplification of reference gene primers was used by the study to estimate nucleated cell counts. Profiled with immunoSEQ multiplex PCR; TCRdb holds only in-frame clones, not every one. V and J calls and clone size come straight from that table; D and trimming were deduced from the DNA. The sample lists hundreds of thousands of clones; roughly nine tenths were seen once.

The V call is TRBV25-1, the J call TRBJ1-4; D is perhaps TRBD1 (5 bases). Sequencing used peripheral blood. This TCR was sampled from a woman in her twenties or thirties with COVID-19, enrolled during active disease. Here the CDR3 reads CASEDMVGEKLFF. CDR3 DNA: TGTGCCAGCGAGGACATGGTGGGGGAAAAACTGTTTTTT.